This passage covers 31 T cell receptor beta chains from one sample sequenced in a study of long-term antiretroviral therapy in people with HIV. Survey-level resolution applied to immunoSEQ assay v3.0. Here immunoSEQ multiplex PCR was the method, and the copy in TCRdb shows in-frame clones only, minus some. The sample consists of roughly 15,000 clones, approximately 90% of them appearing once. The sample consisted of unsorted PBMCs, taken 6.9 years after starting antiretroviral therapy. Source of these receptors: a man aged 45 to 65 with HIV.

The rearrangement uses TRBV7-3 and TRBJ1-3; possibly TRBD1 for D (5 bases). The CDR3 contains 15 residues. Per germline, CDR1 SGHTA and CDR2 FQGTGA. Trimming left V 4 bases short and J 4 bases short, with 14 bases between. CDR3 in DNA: TGTGCCAGCAGCTCCGCGGGGGGAATAGGAAACACCATATATTTT. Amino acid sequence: CASSSAGGIGNTIYF.

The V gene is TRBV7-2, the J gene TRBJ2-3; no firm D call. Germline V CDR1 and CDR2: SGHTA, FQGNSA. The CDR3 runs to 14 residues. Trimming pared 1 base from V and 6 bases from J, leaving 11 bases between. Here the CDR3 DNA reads TGTGCCAGCAGCTTAGACTTTGGGTCTGATACGCAGTATTTT. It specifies CASSLDFGSDTQYF.

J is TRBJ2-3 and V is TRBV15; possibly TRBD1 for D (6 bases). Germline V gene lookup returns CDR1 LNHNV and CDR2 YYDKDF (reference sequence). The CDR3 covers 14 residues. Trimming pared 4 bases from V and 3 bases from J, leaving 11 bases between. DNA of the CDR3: TGTGCCACCAGCAAAGGACAGCCGACAGATACGCAGTATTTT. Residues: CATSKGQPTDTQYF.

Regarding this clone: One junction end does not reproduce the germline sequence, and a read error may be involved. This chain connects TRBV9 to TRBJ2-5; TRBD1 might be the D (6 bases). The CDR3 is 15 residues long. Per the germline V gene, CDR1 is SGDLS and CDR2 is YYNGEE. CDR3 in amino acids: CASTSLGGTQGTQYF. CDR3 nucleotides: TGTGCCAGCACTTCCTTAGGGGGTACCCAAGGGACCCAGTACTTC.

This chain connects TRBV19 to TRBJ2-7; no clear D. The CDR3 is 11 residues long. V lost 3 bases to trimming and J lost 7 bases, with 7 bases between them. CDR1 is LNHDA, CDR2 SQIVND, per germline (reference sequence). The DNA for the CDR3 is TGTGCCAGTAGTATTGGACGTGAGCAGTACTTC. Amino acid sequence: CASSIGREQYF. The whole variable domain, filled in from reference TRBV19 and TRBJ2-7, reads DGGITQSPKYLFRKEGQNVTLSCEQNLNHDAMYWYRQDPGQGLRLIYYSQIVNDFQKGDIAEGYSVSREKKESFPLTVTSAQKNPTAFYLCASSIGREQYFGPGTRLTVT.

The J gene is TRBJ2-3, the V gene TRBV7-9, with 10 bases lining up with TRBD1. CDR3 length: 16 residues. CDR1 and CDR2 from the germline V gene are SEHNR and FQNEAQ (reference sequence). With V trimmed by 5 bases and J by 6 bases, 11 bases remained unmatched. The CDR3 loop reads CASSNSGDRGLDTQYF. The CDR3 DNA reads TGTGCCAGCAGCAATAGCGGAGACAGGGGGCTTGATACGCAGTATTTT.

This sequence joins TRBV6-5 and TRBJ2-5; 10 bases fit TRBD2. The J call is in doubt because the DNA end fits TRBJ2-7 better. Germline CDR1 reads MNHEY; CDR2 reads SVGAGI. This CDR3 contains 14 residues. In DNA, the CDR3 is TGTGCCAGCAGAAGGGTAGCGGGAGGATCCGAGCAGTACTTC. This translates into CASRRVAGGSEQYF.

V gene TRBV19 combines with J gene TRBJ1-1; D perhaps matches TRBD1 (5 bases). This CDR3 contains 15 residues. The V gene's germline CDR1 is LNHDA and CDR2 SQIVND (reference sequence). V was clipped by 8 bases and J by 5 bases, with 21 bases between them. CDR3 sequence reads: CASGWVFGGSTEAFF. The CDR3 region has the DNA TGTGCCAGTGGTTGGGTTTTCGGGGGAAGTACTGAAGCTTTCTTT.

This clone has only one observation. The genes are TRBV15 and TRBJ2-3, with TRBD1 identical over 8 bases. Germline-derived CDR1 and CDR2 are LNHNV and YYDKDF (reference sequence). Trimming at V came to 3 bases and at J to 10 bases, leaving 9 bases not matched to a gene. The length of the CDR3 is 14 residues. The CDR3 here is CATSSPQPGGAQYF. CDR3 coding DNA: TGTGCCACCAGCAGCCCCCAACCAGGGGGCGCGCAGTATTTT.

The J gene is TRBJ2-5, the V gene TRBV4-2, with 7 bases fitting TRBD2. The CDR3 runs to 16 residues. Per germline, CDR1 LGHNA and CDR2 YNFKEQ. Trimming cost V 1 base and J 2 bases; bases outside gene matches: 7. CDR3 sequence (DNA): TGTGCCAGCAGCCAAGCAGCTAGCGGAGCACAAGAGACCCAGTACTTC. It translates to CASSQAASGAQETQYF.

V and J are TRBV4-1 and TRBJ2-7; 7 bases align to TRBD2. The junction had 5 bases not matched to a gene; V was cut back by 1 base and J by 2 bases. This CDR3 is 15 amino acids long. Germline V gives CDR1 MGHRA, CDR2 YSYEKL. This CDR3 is CASSQVGREAYEQYF. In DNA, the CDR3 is TGCGCCAGCAGCCAAGTAGGGAGGGAAGCCTACGAGCAGTACTTC.

In DNA form, the CDR3 reads TGTGCCAGCAGTTTAACCCGACAGCCTTCCTACGAGCAGTACTTC. Amino acids: CASSLTRQPSYEQYF. The V gene is TRBV27, the J gene TRBJ2-7; D may be TRBD1 (5 bases). This CDR3 has 15 residues. V was cut by 2 bases and J by 1 base, with 12 bases left in between. Germline-derived CDR1 and CDR2 are MNHEY and SMNVEV (reference sequence).

The CDR3 DNA is TGTGCCAGTAGTATTAGACAGGGGGAATTATCAGCTGGCTACACCTTC. It yields the protein CASSIRQGELSAGYTF. The rearrangement uses TRBV19 and TRBJ1-2; 9 nucleotides match TRBD1. J lost 7 bases, V lost 3 bases, and 12 bases had no gene match. Looked up from germline, CDR1 is LNHDA and CDR2 is SQIVND (reference sequence). The CDR3 runs to 16 residues.

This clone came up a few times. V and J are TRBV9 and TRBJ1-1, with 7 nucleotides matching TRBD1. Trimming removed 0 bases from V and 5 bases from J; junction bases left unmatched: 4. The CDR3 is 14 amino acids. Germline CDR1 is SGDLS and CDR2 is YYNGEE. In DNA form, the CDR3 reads TGTGCCAGCAGCGTAGTGCAGGGGGGAACTGAAGCTTTCTTT. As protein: CASSVVQGGTEAFF.

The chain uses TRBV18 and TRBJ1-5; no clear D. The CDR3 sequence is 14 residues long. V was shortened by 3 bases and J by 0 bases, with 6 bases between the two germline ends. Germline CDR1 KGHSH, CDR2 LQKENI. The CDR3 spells CASSPDTSNQPQHF. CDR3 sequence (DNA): TGTGCCAGCTCACCCGACACTAGCAATCAGCCCCAGCATTTT.

The CDR3 nucleotides are TGTGCCAGCAGCAAAGACTACAGGGGGCGAGGGACAACCAATGAGCAGTTCTTC. It yields the protein CASSKDYRGRGTTNEQFF. V usage is TRBV27 and J usage is TRBJ2-1; 9 bases fit TRBD1. The germline CDR1 and CDR2 sequences are MNHEY and SMNVEV (reference sequence). This CDR3 contains 18 residues. J lost 6 bases, V lost 6 bases, and 18 bases had no gene match.

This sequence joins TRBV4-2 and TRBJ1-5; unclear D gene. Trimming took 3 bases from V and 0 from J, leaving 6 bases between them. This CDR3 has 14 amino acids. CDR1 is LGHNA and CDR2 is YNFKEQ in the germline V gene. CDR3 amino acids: CASSQEISNQPQHF. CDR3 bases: TGTGCCAGCAGCCAGGAGATTAGCAATCAGCCCCAGCATTTT.

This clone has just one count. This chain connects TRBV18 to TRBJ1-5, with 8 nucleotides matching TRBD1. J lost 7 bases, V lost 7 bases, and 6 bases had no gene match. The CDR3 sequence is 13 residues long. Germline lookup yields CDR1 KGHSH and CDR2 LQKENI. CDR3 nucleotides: TGTGCCAGCTTCCAGGGGGCAGGGCAGCCCCAGCATTTT. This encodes CASFQGAGQPQHF.

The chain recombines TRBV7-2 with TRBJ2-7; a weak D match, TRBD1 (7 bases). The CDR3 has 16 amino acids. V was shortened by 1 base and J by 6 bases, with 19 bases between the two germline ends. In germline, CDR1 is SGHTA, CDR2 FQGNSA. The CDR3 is CASSLVQGSGGGEQYF. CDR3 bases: TGTGCCAGCAGCTTAGTCCAGGGTTCAGGGGGAGGCGAGCAGTACTTC.

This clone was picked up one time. CDR3: CAWRGTTTDFPYGYTF. Written as DNA, the CDR3 is TGTGCCTGGAGGGGAACGACAACAGACTTTCCTTATGGCTACACCTTC. This chain links TRBV30 with TRBJ1-2; D uncertain. From germline, CDR1 is GTSNPN and CDR2 SVGIG (reference sequence). This CDR3 has 16 amino acids. Trimming stripped 3 bases from V and 5 bases from J, with 22 bases between.

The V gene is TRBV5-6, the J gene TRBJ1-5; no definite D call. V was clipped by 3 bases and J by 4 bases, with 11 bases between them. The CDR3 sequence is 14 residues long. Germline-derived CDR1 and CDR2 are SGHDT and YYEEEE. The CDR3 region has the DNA TGTGCCAGCAGCTCCGACGGGATGAATCAGCCCCAGCATTTT. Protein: CASSSDGMNQPQHF.

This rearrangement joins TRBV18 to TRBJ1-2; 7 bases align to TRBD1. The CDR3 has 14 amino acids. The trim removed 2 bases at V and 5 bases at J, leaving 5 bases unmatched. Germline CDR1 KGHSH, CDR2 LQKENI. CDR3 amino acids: CASSPTGVSYGYTF. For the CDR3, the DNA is TGTGCCAGCTCACCAACAGGGGTTTCATATGGCTACACCTTC. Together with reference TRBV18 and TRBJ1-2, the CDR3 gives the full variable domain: NAGVMQNPRHLVRRRGQEARLRCSPMKGHSHVYWYRQLPEEGLKFMVYLQKENIIDESGMPKERFSAEFPKEGPSILRIQQVVRGDSAAYFCASSPTGVSYGYTFGSGTRLTVV.

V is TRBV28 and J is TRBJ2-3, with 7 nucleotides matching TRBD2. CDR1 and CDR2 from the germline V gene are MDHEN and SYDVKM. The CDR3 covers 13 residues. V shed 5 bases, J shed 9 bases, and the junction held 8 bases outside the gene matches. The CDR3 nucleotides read TGTGCCAGCAGTCGGGACTACCGGGCGACGCAGTATTTT. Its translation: CASSRDYRATQYF.

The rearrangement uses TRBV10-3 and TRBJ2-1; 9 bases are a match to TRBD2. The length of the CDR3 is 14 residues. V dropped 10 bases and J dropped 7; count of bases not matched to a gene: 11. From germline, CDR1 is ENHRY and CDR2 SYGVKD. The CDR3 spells CATSWREGWNEQFF. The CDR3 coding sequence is TGTGCCACCTCTTGGCGGGAGGGTTGGAATGAGCAGTTCTTC.

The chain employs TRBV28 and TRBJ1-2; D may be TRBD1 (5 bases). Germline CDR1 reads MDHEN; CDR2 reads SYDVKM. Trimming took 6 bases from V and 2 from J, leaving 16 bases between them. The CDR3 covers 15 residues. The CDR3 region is CASSLGGGTNYGYTF. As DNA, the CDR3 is TGTGCCAGCAGCCTGGGGGGGGGAACAAACTATGGCTACACCTTC.

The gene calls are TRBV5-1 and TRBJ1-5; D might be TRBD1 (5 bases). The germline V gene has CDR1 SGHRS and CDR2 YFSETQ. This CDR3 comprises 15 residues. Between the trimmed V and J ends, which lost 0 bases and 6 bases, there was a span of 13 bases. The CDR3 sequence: CASSLVAGPTQPQHF. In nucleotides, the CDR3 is TGCGCCAGCAGCTTGGTGGCAGGGCCGACTCAGCCCCAGCATTTT. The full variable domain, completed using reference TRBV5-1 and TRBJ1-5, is KAGVTQTPRYLIKTRGQQVTLSCSPISGHRSVSWYQQTPGQGLQFLFEYFSETQRNKGNFPGRFSGRQFSNSRSEMNVSTLELGDSALYLCASSLVAGPTQPQHFGDGTRLSIL.

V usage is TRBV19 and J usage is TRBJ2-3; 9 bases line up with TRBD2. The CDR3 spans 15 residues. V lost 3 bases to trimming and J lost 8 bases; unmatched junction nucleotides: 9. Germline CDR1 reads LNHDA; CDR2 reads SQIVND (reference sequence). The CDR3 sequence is CASSILAGSSGTQYF. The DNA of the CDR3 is TGTGCCAGTAGTATTCTAGCGGGGTCAAGCGGTACGCAGTATTTT. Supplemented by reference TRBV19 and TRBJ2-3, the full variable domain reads DGGITQSPKYLFRKEGQNVTLSCEQNLNHDAMYWYRQDPGQGLRLIYYSQIVNDFQKGDIAEGYSVSREKKESFPLTVTSAQKNPTAFYLCASSILAGSSGTQYFGPGTRLTVL.

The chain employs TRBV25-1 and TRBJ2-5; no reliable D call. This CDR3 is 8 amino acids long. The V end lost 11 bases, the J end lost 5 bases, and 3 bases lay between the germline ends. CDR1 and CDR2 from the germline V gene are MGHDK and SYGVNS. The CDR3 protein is CAPETQYF. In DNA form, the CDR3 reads TGTGCCCCCGAGACCCAGTACTTC.

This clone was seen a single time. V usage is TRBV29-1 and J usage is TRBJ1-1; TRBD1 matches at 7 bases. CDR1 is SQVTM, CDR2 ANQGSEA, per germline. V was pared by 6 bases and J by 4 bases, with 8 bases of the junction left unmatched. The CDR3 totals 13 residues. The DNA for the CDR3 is TGCAGCGTGCCCAAGACAGGGATCACTGAAGCTTTCTTT. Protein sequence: CSVPKTGITEAFF.

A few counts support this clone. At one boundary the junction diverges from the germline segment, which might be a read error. CDR3: CASSQDPDMDSYEQYF. CDR3 bases: TGCGCCAGCAGCCAAGATCCCGACATGGACTCCTACGAGCAGTACTTC. V usage is TRBV5-4 and J usage is TRBJ2-7; D is unclear. The V gene's germline CDR1 is SGHNT and CDR2 YYREEE (reference sequence). The CDR3 has 16 amino acids.

CDR3 loop: CASSVLWAVAYNEQFF. In nucleotides, the CDR3 is TGTGCCAGCAGCGTACTCTGGGCTGTAGCTTACAATGAGCAGTTCTTC. V gene TRBV9 combines with J gene TRBJ2-1, with D uncertain. The CDR3 loop spans 16 amino acids. Trimming cost V 1 base and J 4 bases, with 15 bases left between them. Germline V CDR1 and CDR2: SGDLS, YYNGEE. Full variable domain (rest looked up from reference TRBV9 and TRBJ2-1): DSGVTQTPKHLITATGQRVTLRCSPRSGDLSVYWYQQSLDQGLQFLIQYYNGEERAKGNILERFSAQQFPDLHSELNLSSLELGDSALYFCASSVLWAVAYNEQFFGPGTRLTVL.